Below are 17 T cell receptor beta chains sequenced from a single sample in a study of CD8+ T cells in alopecia areata (dated by TCRdb to 2017 to 2018). What this sample's time point label stands for: baseline before oral tofacitinib. Preparation of the library involved the immunoSEQ multiplex PCR assay. To provide template for TCR sequencing, every sample had RNA extracted and reverse transcribed into cDNA. Entries here come from immuneACCESS through TCRdb and include only in-frame sequences with V and J called. Some clones fail to appear in such tables; in the studies checked, an unresolved V gene covers under half of the shortfall, and the cause of the remainder is unknown. The sample table shows about 200,000 clones, and 50% to 60% are seen once. 0.45% of the sample rests with the top ten. The sample here was CD4+ T cells sorted from blood, taken at week 0. The receptors shown here come from a human donor with alopecia areata.

This sequence joins TRBV5-6 and TRBJ1-1; TRBD1 might be the D (6 bases). V gave up 1 base and J gave up 0 bases, with 13 bases separating them. The CDR3 spans 16 residues. CDR1 and CDR2 (germline): SGHDT, YYEEEE. The CDR3 nucleotides read TGTGCCAGCAGCTTGAAGTCTTGGACAGTGAACACTGAAGCTTTCTTT. Translating gives CASSLKSWTVNTEAFF.

The chain employs TRBV23-1 and TRBJ2-1; the D call may be TRBD1 or TRBD2 (6 bases each). TRBV23-1 is placed among ORFs of uncertain function. CDR3 size: 18 residues. With 3 bases removed from V and 0 bases from J, the gap between germline ends came to 18 bases. The CDR3 here is CASSHPLRGGGSYNEQFF. The DNA of the CDR3 is TGCGCCAGCAGTCACCCCCTACGTGGAGGGGGCTCCTACAATGAGCAGTTCTTC.

The chain has TRBV7-3 and TRBJ2-2; D is unclear. This CDR3 comprises 17 residues. Trimming removed 1 base from V and 1 base from J, with 13 bases in between. From germline, CDR1 is SGHTA and CDR2 FQGTGA. The CDR3 region has the DNA TGTGCCAGCAGCTTAAATCCTCAGTCGGTGAACACCGGGGAGCTGTTTTTT. Amino acid sequence: CASSLNPQSVNTGELFF.

This sequence joins TRBV5-1 and TRBJ2-7; no clear D. Germline CDR1 SGHRS, CDR2 YFSETQ. CDR3 length: 14 residues. Between the trimmed V and J ends, which lost 1 base and 1 base, there was a span of 9 bases. The CDR3 DNA is TGCGCCAGCAGCTTGAACCTGGAATCCTACGAGCAGTACTTC. It encodes CASSLNLESYEQYF.

This chain uses TRBV29-1 with TRBJ1-4; D uncertain. CDR3 length: 14 amino acids. Trimming stripped 6 bases from V and 0 bases from J, with 11 bases between. Germline CDR1 reads SQVTM; CDR2 reads ANQGSEA. CDR3 DNA: TGCAGCGTGGGCGGGAAGGCAACTAATGAAAAACTGTTTTTT. This gives the protein CSVGGKATNEKLFF.

J is TRBJ2-1 and V is TRBV4-2; D may correspond to TRBD1 or TRBD2 (6 bases each). Germline V gives CDR1 LGHNA, CDR2 YNFKEQ. V was pared by 1 base and J by 6 bases, with 16 bases between. The CDR3 totals 16 residues. The CDR3 bases are TGTGCCAGCAGCCAAGCTGGGTCTAGGGGGGTCAATGAGCAGTTCTTC. Its translation is CASSQAGSRGVNEQFF.

V is TRBV29-1 and J is TRBJ2-5; 8 nucleotides line up with TRBD1. The CDR3 has 14 residues. Germline V gives CDR1 SQVTM, CDR2 ANQGSEA. V was clipped by 5 bases and J by 10 bases; unmatched bases: 15. DNA of the CDR3: TGCAGCGTTAAAAGGGACAGGCTCTCCGGAGACCAGTACTTC. Its protein is CSVKRDRLSGDQYF.

The sample holds a few counts of this clone. The V and J genes are TRBV15 and TRBJ2-7; TRBD1 matches at 7 bases. The germline V gene encodes CDR1 LNHNV and CDR2 YYDKDF (reference sequence). The CDR3 runs to 13 residues. V was clipped by 4 bases and J by 8 bases; unmatched bases: 8. The CDR3 loop reads CATSTSRQGQQYF. The DNA of the CDR3 is TGTGCCACCAGCACCTCTCGACAGGGCCAGCAGTACTTC.

This clone was observed once. The gene calls are TRBV7-9 and TRBJ2-7, with D maybe TRBD2 (6 bases). The CDR3 length is 13 residues. Germline values: CDR1 SEHNR, CDR2 FQNEAQ (reference sequence). V lost 4 bases to trimming and J lost 6 bases, with 13 bases between them. The CDR3 sequence is CASSSRAGTEQYF. The CDR3 coding sequence is TGTGCCAGCAGCTCCAGGGCGGGGACCGAGCAGTACTTC.

The genes are TRBV6-5 and TRBJ1-3, with D perhaps TRBD1 (6 bases). Germline V lookup: CDR1 MNHEY, CDR2 SVGAGI. This CDR3 comprises 14 residues. V lost 7 bases and J lost 0, with 10 bases in between. The CDR3 region has the DNA TGTGCCAGCAAGGGGGGCCCCTCTGGAAACACCATATATTTT. As protein: CASKGGPSGNTIYF.

The genes are TRBV5-1 and TRBJ2-7; D may be TRBD2 (6 bases). This CDR3 contains 16 residues. Germline V gene lookup returns CDR1 SGHRS and CDR2 YFSETQ. V was shortened by 4 bases and J by 3 bases, with 20 bases between the two germline ends. The CDR3 region has the DNA TGCGCCAGCAGCCCGGTCCGGGACTCAGTCGACTACGAGCAGTACTTC. As protein: CASSPVRDSVDYEQYF.

This chain links TRBV9 with TRBJ2-1; D unclear. Per the germline V gene, CDR1 is SGDLS and CDR2 is YYNGEE. The CDR3 length is 11 residues. With 2 bases removed from V and 13 bases from J, the gap between germline ends came to 10 bases. CDR3 coding DNA: TGTGCCAGCAGCGTTGAAGGAAAACAGTTCTTC. Encoded protein: CASSVEGKQFF.

The chain recombines TRBV5-1 with TRBJ2-1; a weak D match, TRBD2 (6 bases). The germline V and J ends were trimmed by 3 bases and 10 bases, with 8 bases remaining between them. The CDR3 has 11 amino acids. Germline loops: CDR1 SGHRS, CDR2 YFSETQ. The CDR3, as DNA: TGCGCCAGCAGCTCGGGAGCGGAGCAGTTCTTC. Its translation is CASSSGAEQFF.

The rearrangement links TRBV7-2 to TRBJ2-7, with D maybe TRBD2 (5 bases). The V gene's germline CDR1 is SGHTA and CDR2 FQGNSA. The CDR3 loop spans 12 amino acids. Between the trimmed V and J ends, which lost 6 bases and 3 bases, there was a span of 9 bases. CDR3 in amino acids: CASSRLSYEQYF. In DNA form, the CDR3 reads TGTGCCAGCAGTCGACTAAGCTACGAGCAGTACTTC.

The V and J genes are TRBV30 and TRBJ1-2; D unclear. CDR3 size: 15 residues. V lost 0 bases, J lost 7 bases, and 18 bases lay in between. From germline, CDR1 is GTSNPN and CDR2 SVGIG (reference sequence). The CDR3 nucleotides are TGTGCCTGGAGTGTACGCAGGTCCGTGTGGGGTGGCTACACCTTC. This gives the protein CAWSVRRSVWGGYTF.

The genes are TRBV30 and TRBJ1-1; D not certain. Germline CDR1 GTSNPN, CDR2 SVGIG (reference sequence). CDR3 length equals 11 residues. With 6 bases removed from V and 3 bases from J, the gap between germline ends came to 8 bases. The CDR3 nucleotides are TGTGCCTGTTACCTCTACACTGAAGCTTTCTTT. Its protein is CACYLYTEAFF.

This clone was picked up a small number of times. This rearrangement joins TRBV5-1 to TRBJ2-7; D gene uncertain. The CDR3 extends over 10 amino acids. V was cut by 9 bases and J by 2 bases, with 6 bases left in between. Germline V gives CDR1 SGHRS, CDR2 YFSETQ. The CDR3 here is CATQTYEQYF. CDR3 DNA: TGCGCCACCCAGACCTACGAGCAGTACTTC.